This TCR beta chain originates from a study of CD8 T cells in Susac syndrome. The CDR3 spans 12 residues. Trimming took off 3 bases at V and 2 bases at J, with 7 bases between the two ends. Germline V gene lookup returns CDR1 SQVTM and CDR2 ANQGSEA. RNA amounts of about 0.45 to 1 ug underwent reverse transcription with random hexamers. Using its own MiXCR run on the immunoSEQ multiplex PCR reads, TCRdb lists one record per CDR3 protein. The data contain about 200,000 distinct CDR3 sequences, under 97% of them singletons. The chain recombines TRBV29-1 with TRBJ1-1; D is possibly TRBD1 (5 bases). Sequencing input: CD4+ T cells from PBMCs. The sequence was obtained from a human donor with multiple sclerosis. CDR3 nucleotide sequence: TGCAGCGTTGACAGGGTAAACACTGAAGCTTTCTTT. As protein: CSVDRVNTEAFF.